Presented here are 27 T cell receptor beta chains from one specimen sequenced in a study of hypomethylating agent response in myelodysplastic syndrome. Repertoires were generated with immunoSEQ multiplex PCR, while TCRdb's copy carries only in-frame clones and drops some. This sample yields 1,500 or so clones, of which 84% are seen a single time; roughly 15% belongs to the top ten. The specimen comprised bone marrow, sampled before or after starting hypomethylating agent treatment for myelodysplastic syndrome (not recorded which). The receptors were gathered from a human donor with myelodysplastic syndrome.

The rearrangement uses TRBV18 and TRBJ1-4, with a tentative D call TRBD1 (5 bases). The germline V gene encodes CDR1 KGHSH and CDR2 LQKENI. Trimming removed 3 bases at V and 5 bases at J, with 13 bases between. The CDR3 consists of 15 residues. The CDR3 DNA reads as TGTGCCAGCTCACCGCGCGCAGGGCAAAATGAAAAACTGTTTTTT. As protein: CASSPRAGQNEKLFF.

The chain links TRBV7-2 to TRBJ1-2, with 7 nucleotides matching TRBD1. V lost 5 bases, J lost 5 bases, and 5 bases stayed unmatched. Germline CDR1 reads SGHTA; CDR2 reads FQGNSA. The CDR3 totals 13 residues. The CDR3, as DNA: TGTGCCAGCAGCCAACAGGGGCCGTATGGCTACACCTTC. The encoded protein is CASSQQGPYGYTF.

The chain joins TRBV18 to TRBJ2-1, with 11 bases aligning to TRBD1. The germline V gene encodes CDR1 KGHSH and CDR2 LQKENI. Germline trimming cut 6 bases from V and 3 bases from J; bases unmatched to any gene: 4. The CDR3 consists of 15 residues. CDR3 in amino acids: CASSGTGGYYNEQFF. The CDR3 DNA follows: TGTGCCAGCTCGGGGACAGGGGGTTACTACAATGAGCAGTTCTTC.

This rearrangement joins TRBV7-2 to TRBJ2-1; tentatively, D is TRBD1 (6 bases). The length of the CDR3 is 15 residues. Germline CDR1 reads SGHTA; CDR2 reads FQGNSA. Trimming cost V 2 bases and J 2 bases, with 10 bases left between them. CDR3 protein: CASSLTGSPYNEQFF. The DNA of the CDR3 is TGTGCCAGCAGCTTAACAGGGTCCCCCTACAATGAGCAGTTCTTC.

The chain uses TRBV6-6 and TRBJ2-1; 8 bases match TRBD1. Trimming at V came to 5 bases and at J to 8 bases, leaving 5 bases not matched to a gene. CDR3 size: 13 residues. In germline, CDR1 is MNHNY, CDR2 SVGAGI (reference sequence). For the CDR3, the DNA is TGTGCCAGCAGTACGACAGGGGTGGATGAGCAGTTCTTC. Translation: CASSTTGVDEQFF.

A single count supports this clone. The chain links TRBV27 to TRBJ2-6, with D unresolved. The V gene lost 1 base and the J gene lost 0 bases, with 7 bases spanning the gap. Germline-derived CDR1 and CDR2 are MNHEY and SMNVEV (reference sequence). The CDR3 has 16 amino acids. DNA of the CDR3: TGTGCCAGCAGTTTATTGGCAGACTCTGGGGCCAACGTCCTGACTTTC. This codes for CASSLLADSGANVLTF. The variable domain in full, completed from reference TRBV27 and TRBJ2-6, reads EAQVTQNPRYLITVTGKKLTVTCSQNMNHEYMSWYRQDPGLGLRQIYYSMNVEVTDKGDVPEGYKVSRKEKRNFPLILESPSPNQTSLYFCASSLLADSGANVLTFGAGSRLTVL.

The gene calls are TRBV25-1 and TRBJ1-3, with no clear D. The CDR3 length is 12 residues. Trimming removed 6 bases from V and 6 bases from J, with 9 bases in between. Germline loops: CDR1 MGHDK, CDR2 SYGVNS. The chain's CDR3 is CASSGLENTIYF. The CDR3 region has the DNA TGTGCCAGCAGCGGACTGGAAAACACCATATATTTT. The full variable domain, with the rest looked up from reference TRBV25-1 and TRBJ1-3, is EADIYQTPRYLVIGTGKKITLECSQTMGHDKMYWYQQDPGMELHLIHYSYGVNSTEKGDLSSESTVSRIRTEHFPLTLESARPSHTSQYLCASSGLENTIYFGEGSWLTVV.

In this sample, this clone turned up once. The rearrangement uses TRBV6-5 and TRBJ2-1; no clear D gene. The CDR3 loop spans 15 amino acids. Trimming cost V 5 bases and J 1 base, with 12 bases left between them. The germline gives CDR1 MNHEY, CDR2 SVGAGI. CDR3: CASSPGWASYNEQFF. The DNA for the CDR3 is TGTGCCAGCAGTCCCGGGTGGGCGTCCTACAATGAGCAGTTCTTC.

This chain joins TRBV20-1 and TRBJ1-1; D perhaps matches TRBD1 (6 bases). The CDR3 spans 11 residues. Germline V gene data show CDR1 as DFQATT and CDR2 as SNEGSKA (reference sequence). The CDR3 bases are TGCAGATGGGGGGGCGACACTGAAGCTTTCTTT. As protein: CRWGGDTEAFF.

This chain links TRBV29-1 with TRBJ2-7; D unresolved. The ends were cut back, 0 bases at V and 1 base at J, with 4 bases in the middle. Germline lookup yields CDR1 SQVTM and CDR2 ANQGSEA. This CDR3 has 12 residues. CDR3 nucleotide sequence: TGCAGCGTTGAAGAGACTTCCTACGAGCAGTACTTC. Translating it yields CSVEETSYEQYF.

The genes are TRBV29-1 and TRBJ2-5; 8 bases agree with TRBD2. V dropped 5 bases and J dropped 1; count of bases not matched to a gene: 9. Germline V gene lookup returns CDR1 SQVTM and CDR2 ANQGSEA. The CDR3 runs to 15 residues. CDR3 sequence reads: CSVRSGSGGQETQYF. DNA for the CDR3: TGCAGCGTTAGGAGCGGGAGCGGAGGCCAAGAGACCCAGTACTTC.

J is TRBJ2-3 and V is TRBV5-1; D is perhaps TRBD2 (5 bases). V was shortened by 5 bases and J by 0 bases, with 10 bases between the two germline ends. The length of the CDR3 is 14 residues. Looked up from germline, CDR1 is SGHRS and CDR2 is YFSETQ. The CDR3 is CASSLTTSTDTQYF. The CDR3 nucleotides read TGCGCCAGCAGTTTGACTACTAGCACAGATACGCAGTATTTT.

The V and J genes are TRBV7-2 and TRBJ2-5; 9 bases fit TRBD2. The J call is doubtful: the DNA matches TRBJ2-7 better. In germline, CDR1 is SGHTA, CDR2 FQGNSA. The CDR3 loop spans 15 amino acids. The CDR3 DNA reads TGTGCCAGCAGCTTAATCCAGCGGGGGGACTACGAGCAGTACTTC. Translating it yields CASSLIQRGDYEQYF.

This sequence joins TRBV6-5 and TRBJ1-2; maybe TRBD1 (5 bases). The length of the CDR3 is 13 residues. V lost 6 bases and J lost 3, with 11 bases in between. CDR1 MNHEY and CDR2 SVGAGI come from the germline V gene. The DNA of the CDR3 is TGTGCCAGCAGGGGACCGACGGACTATGGCTACACCTTC. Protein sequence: CASRGPTDYGYTF.

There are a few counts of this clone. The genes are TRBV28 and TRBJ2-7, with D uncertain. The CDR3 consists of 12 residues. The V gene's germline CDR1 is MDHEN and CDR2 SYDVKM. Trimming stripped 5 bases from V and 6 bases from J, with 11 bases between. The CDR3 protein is CASSPLSGEQYF. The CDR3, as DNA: TGTGCCAGCAGTCCCCTTTCGGGCGAGCAGTACTTC.

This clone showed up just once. This chain's CDR3 is CASSQGSFLVQGGNSPLHF. The CDR3 DNA is TGCGCCAGCAGCCAAGGATCATTTCTGGTACAGGGGGGGAATTCACCCCTCCACTTT. The rearrangement uses TRBV4-1 and TRBJ1-6; 8 nucleotides line up with TRBD1. CDR1 and CDR2 (germline): MGHRA, YSYEKL. Trimming removed 1 base from V and 7 bases from J; junction bases left unmatched: 15. The CDR3 consists of 19 residues.

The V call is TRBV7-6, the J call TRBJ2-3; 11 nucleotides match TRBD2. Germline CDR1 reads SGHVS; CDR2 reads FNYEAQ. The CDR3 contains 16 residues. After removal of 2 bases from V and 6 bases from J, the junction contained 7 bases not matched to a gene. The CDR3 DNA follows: TGTGCCAGCAGCTTACCTAGCGGGGGGCTTCGGGATACGCAGTATTTT. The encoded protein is CASSLPSGGLRDTQYF.

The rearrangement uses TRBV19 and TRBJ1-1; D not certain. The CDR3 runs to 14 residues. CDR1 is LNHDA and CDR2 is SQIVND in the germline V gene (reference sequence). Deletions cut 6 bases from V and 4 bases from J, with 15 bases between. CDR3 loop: CASSRLRQLTEAFF. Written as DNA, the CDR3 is TGTGCCAGTAGCAGACTTCGGCAGCTCACTGAAGCTTTCTTT.

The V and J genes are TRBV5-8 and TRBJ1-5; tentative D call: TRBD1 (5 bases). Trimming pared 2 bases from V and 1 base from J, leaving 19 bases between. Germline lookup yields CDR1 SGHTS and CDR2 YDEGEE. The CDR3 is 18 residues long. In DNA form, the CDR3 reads TGTGCCAGCAGCTTAACCGGCCTTGCTAGGGGAAGCAATCAGCCCCAGCATTTT. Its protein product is CASSLTGLARGSNQPQHF.

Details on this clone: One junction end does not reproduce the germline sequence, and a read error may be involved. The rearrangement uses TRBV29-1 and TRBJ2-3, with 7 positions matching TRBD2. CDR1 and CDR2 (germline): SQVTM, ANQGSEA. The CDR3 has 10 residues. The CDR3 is CSVEGSGAPF. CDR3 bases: TGCAGCGTTGAAGGGAGCGGGGCACCTTTT.

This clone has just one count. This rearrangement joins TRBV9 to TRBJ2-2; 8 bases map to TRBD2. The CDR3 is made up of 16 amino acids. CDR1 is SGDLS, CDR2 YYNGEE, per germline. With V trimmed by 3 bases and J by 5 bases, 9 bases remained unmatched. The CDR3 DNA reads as TGTGCCAGCAGCGCGGGAGGGGCTCCATATACCGGGGAGCTGTTTTTT. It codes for CASSAGGAPYTGELFF. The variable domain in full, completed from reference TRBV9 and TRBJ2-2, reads DSGVTQTPKHLITATGQRVTLRCSPRSGDLSVYWYQQSLDQGLQFLIQYYNGEERAKGNILERFSAQQFPDLHSELNLSSLELGDSALYFCASSAGGAPYTGELFFGEGSRLTVL.

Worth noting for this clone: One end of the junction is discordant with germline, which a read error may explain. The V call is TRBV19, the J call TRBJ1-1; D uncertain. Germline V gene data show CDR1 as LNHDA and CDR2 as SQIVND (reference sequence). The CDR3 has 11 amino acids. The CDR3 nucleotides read TGTGCCAGTAGTATCTACACAGAAGCTTTCTTT. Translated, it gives CASSIYTEAFF.

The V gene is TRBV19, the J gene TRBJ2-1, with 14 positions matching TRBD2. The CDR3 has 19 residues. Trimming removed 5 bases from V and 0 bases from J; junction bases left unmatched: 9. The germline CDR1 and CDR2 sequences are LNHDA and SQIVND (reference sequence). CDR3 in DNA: TGTGCCAGTAGTCTCGGACTAGCGGGAGGCCGTTACTCCTACAATGAGCAGTTCTTC. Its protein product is CASSLGLAGGRYSYNEQFF.

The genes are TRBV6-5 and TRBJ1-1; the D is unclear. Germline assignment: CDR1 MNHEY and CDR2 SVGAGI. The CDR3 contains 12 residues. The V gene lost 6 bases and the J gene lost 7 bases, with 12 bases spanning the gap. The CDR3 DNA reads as TGTGCCAGCAGCCTTGACCATGGTGAAGCTTTCTTT. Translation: CASSLDHGEAFF.

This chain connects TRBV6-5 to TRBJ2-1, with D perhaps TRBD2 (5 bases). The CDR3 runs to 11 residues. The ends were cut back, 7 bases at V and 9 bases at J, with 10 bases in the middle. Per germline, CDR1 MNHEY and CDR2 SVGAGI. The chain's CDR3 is CASTLRGEQFF. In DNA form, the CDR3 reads TGTGCCAGCACCCTCCGGGGTGAGCAGTTCTTC.

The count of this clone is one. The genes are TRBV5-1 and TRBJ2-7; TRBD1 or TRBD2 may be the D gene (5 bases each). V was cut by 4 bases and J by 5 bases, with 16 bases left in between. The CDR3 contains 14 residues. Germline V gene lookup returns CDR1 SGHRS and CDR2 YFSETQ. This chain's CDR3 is CASSIGTVNDEQYF. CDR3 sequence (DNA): TGCGCCAGCAGCATCGGGACGGTAAACGACGAGCAGTACTTC.

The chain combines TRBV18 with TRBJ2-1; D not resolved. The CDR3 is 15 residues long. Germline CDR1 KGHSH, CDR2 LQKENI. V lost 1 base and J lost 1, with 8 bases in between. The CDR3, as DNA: TGTGCCAGCTCACCACAGGGATTATCCTACAATGAGCAGTTCTTC. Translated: CASSPQGLSYNEQFF. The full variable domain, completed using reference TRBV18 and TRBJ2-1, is NAGVMQNPRHLVRRRGQEARLRCSPMKGHSHVYWYRQLPEEGLKFMVYLQKENIIDESGMPKERFSAEFPKEGPSILRIQQVVRGDSAAYFCASSPQGLSYNEQFFGPGTRLTVL.